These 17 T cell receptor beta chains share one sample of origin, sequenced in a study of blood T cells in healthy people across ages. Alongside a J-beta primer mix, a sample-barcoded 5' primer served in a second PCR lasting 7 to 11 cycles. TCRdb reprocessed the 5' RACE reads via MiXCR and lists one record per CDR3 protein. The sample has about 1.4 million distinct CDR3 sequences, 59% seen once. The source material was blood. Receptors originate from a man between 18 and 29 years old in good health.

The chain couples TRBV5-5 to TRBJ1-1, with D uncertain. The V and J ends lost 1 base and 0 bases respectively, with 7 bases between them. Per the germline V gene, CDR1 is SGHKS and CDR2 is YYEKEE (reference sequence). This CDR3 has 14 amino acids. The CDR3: CASSLWEMNTEAFF. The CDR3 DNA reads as TGTGCCAGCAGCTTGTGGGAAATGAACACTGAAGCTTTCTTT.

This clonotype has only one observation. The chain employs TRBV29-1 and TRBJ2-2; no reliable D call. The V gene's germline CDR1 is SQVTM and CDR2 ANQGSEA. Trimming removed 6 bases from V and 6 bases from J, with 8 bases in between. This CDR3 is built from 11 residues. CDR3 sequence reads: CSVYGPGELFF. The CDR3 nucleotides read TGCAGCGTGTACGGCCCCGGGGAGCTGTTTTTT.

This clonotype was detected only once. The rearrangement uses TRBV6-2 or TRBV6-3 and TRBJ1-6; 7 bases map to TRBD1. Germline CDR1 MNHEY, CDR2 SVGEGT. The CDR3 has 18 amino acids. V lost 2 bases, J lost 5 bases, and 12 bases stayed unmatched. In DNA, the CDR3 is TGTGCCAGCAGTTACGTTAGTGCGGCAGGGGGTGATAATTCACCCCTCCACTTT. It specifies CASSYVSAAGGDNSPLHF.

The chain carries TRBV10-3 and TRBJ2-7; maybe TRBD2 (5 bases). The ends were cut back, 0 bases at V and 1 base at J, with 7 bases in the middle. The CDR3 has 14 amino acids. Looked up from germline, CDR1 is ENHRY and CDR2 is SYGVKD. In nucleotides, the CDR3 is TGTGCCATCAGTGAGTCTAGGGAGTCCTACGAGCAGTACTTC. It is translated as CAISESRESYEQYF.

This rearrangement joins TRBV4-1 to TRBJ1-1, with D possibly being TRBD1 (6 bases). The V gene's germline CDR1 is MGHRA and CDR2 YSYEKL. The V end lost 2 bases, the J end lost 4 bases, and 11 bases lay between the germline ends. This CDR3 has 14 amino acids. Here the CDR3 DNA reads TGCGCCAGCAGCCAAAACGACAGGCTCACTGAAGCTTTCTTT. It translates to CASSQNDRLTEAFF.

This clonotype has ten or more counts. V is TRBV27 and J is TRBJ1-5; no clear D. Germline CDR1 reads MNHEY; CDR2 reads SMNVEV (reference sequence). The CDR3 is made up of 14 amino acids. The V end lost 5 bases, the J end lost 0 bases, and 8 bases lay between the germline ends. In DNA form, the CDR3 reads TGTGCCAGCAGTAGTACAGCTAGCAATCAGCCCCAGCATTTT. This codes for CASSSTASNQPQHF.

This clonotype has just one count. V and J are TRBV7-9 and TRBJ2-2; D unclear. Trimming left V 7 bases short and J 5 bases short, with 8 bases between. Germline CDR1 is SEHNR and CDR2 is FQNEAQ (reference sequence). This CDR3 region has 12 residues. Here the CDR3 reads CASTGFTGELFF. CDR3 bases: TGTGCCAGCACCGGATTTACCGGGGAGCTGTTTTTT. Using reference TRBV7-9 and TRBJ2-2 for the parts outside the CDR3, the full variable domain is DTGVSQNPRHKITKRGQNVTFRCDPISEHNRLYWYRQTLGQGPEFLTYFQNEAQLEKSRLLSDRFSAERPKGSFSTLEIQRTEQGDSAMYLCASTGFTGELFFGEGSRLTVL.

CDR3 nucleotides: TGTGCCAGCGGCTGGACAGGCACCTACGAGCAGTACTTC. This gives the protein CASGWTGTYEQYF. V usage is TRBV27 and J usage is TRBJ2-7; 7 positions match TRBD1. The CDR3 is made up of 13 amino acids. Germline-derived CDR1 and CDR2 are MNHEY and SMNVEV (reference sequence). Unmatched junction bases numbered 6, after V lost 8 bases and J lost 2 bases.

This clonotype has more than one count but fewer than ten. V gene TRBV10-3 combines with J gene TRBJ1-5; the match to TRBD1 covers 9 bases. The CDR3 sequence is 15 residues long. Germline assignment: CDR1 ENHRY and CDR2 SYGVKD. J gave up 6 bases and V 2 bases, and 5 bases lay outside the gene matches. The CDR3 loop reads CAISEGDRAIQPQHF. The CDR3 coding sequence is TGTGCCATCAGTGAGGGGGACAGGGCCATTCAGCCCCAGCATTTT.

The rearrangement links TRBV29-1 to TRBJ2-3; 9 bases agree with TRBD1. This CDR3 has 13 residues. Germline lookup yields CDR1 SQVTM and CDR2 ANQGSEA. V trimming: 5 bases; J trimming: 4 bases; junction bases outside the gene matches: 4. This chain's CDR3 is CSVRGQGADTQYF. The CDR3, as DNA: TGCAGCGTTCGGGGACAGGGTGCAGATACGCAGTATTTT.

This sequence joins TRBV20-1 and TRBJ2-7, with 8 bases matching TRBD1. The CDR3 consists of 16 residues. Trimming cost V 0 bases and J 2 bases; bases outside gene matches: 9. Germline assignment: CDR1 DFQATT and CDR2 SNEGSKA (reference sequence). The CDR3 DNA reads TGCAGTGCTAGAGATCCCGTGGGACAGGCCCCCTACGAGCAGTACTTC. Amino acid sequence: CSARDPVGQAPYEQYF.

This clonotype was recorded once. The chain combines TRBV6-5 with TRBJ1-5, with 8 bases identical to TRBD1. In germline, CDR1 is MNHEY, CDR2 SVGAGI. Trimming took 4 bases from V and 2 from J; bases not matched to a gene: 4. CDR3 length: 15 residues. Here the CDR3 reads CASSFDRGGNQPQHF. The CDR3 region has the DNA TGTGCCAGCAGTTTTGACAGGGGAGGCAATCAGCCCCAGCATTTT.

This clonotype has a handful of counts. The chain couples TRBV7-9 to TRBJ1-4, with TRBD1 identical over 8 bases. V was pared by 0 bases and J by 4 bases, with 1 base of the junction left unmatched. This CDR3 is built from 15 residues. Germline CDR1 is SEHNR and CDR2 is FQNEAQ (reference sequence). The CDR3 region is CASSLAGQDNEKLFF. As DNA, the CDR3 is TGTGCCAGCAGCTTAGCGGGACAGGATAATGAAAAACTGTTTTTT.

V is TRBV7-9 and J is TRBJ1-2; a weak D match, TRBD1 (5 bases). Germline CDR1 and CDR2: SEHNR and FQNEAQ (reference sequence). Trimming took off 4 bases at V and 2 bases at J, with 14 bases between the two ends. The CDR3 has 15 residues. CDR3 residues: CASSYAGTVNYGYTF. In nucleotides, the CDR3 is TGTGCCAGCAGCTACGCCGGGACGGTAAACTATGGCTACACCTTC.

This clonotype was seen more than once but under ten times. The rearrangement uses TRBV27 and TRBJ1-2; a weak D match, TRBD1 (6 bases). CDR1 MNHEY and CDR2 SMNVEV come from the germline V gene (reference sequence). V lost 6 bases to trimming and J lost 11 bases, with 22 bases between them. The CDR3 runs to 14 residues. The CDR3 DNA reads TGTGCCAGCAGCTTACAGGGTGGGGTTATGGGGTACACCTTC. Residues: CASSLQGGVMGYTF.

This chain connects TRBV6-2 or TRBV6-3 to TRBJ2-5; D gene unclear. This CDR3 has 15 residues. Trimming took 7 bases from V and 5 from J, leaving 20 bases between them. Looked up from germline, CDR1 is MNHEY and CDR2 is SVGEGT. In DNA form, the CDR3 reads TGTGCCAGCACCACCGCGGCAGGTTTTACGGAGACCCAGTACTTC. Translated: CASTTAAGFTETQYF.

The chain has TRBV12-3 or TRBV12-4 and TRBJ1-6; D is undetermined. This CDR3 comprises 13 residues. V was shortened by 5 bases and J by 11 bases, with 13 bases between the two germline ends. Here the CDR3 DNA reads TGTGCCAGCAGTCGTTCACAAGAGACACCCCTCCACTTT. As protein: CASSRSQETPLHF.